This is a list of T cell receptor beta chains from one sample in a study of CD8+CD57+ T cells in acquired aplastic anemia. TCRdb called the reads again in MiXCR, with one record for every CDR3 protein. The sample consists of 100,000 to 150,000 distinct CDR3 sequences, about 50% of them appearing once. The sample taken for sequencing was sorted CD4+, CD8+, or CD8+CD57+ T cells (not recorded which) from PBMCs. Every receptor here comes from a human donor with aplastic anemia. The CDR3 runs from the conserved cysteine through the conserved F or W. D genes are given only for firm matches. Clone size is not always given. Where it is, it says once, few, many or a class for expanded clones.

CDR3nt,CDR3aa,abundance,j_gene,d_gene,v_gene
TGCAGTGCTAACTCCGCGCAGTGGCCTGGGACAGATACGCAGTATTTT,CSANSAQWPGTDTQYF,-,TRBJ2-3,-,TRBV20-1
TGTGCCATCAGCGCGACAGGGGCCCACGAGCAGTACTTC,CAISATGAHEQYF,few,TRBJ2-7,TRBD1,TRBV10-3
TGTGCCAGCAGTTACTACCCCCCGACAGGGCAAGAGTCCTATAATTCACCCCTCCACTTT,CASSYYPPTGQESYNSPLHF,many,TRBJ1-6,TRBD1,TRBV6-2/TRBV6-3
TGTGCCAGTAGTACTGGACAGTCAAGGCGAAATTCACCCCTCCACTTT,CASSTGQSRRNSPLHF,-,TRBJ1-6,-,TRBV19
TGTGCCAGCACCAATACCTATAATTCACCCCTCCACTTT,CASTNTYNSPLHF,-,TRBJ1-6,-,TRBV4-2
TGTGCCAGCAGCATCAAATGGGGTGAAGCTTTCTTT,CASSIKWGEAFF,-,TRBJ1-1,-,TRBV7-8
TGTGCCACCAGCAGAGTGGACAGCAATCAGCCCCAGCATTTT,CATSRVDSNQPQHF,-,TRBJ1-5,-,TRBV15
TGTGCCAGCACCCCGAGGGGATGGGGGCTCTACGAGCAGTACTTC,CASTPRGWGLYEQYF,-,TRBJ2-7,-,TRBV6-1
TGCAGTGCGGCCAGAGGGACAGGCCAAGAGACCCAGTACTTC,CSAARGTGQETQYF,-,TRBJ2-5,TRBD1,TRBV20-1
TGTGCCACCAGTGATCCAGGGGGCGACTATGGCTACACCTTC,CATSDPGGDYGYTF,few,TRBJ1-2,TRBD1,TRBV24-1
TGCGCCAGCAGTGAGTCGACGGCTAGCGGGAGGTGGGAGACCCAGTACTTC,CASSESTASGRWETQYF,-,TRBJ2-5,TRBD2,TRBV2
TGCAGTGCCCGCCCGACAGGGGCCGGGAGTGAAAAACTGTTTTTT,CSARPTGAGSEKLFF,-,TRBJ1-4,TRBD1,TRBV20-1